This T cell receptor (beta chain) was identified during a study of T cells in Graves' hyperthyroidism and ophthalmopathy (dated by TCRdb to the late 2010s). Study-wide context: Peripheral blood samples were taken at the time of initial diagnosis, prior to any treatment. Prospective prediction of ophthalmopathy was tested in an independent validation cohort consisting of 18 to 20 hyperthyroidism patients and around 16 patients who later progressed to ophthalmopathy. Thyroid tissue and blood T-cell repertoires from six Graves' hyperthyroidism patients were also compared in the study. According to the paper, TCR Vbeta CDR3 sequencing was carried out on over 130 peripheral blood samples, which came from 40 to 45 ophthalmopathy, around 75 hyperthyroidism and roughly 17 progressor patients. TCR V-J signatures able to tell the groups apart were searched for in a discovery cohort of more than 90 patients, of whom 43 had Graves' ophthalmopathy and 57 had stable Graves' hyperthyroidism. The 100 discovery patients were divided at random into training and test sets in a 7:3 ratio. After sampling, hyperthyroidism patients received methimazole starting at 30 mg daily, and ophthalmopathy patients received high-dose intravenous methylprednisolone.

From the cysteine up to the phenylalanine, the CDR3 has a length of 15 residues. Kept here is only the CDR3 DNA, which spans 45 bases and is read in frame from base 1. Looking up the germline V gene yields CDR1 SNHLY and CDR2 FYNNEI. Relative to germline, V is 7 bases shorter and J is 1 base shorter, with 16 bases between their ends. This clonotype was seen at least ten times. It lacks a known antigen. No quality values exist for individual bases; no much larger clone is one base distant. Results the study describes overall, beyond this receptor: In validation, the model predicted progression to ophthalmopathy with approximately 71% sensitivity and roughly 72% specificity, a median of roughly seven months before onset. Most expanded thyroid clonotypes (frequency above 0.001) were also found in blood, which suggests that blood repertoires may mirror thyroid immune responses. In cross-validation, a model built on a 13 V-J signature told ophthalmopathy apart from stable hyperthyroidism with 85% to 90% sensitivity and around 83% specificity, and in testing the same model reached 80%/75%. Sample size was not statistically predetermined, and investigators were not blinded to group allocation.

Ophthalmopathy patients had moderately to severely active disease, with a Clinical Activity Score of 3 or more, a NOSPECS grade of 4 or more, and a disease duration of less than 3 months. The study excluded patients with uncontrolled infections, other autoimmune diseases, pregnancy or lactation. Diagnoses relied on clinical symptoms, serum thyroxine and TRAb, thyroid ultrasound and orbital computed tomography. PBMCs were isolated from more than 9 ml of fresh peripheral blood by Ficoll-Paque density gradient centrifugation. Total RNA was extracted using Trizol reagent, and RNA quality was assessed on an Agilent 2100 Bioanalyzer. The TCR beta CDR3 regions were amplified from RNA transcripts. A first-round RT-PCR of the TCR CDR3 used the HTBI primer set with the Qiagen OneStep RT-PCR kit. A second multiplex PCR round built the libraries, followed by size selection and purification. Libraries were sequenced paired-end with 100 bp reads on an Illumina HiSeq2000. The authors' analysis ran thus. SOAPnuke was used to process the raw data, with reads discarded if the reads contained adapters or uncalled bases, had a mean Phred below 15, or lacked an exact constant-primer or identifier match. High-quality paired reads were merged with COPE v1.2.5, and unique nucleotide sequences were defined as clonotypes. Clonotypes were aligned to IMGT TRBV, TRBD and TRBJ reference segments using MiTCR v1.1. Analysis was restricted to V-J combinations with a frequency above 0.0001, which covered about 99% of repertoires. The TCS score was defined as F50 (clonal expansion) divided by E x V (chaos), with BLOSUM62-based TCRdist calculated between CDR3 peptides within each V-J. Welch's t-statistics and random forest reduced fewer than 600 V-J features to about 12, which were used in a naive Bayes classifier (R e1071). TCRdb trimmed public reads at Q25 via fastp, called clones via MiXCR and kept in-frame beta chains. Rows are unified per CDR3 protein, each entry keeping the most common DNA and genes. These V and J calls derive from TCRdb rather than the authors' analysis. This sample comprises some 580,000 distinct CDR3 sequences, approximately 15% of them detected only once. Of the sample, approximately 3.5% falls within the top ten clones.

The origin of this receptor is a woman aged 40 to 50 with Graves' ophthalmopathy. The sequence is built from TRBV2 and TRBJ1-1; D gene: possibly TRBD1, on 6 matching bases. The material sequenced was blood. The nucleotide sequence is TGTGCCAGCATGGGGAGACAGGCTTCGAACACTGAAGCTTTCTTT. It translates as CASMGRQASNTEAFF.